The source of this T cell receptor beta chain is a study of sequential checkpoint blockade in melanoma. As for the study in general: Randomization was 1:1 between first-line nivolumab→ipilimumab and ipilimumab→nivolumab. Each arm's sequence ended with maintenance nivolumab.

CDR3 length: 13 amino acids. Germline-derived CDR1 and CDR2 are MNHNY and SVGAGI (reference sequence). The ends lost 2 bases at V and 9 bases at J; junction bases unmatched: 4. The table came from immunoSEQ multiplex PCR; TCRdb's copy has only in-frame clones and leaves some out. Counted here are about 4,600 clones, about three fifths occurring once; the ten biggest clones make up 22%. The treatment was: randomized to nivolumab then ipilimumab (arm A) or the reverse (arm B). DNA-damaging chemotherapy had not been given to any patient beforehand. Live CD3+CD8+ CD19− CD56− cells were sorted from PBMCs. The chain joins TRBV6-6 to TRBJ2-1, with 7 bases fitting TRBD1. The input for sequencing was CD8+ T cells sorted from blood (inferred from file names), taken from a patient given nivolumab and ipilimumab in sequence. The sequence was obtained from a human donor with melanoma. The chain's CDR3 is CASSYRAGGEQFF. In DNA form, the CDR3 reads TGTGCCAGCAGTTACCGGGCAGGGGGTGAGCAGTTCTTC.